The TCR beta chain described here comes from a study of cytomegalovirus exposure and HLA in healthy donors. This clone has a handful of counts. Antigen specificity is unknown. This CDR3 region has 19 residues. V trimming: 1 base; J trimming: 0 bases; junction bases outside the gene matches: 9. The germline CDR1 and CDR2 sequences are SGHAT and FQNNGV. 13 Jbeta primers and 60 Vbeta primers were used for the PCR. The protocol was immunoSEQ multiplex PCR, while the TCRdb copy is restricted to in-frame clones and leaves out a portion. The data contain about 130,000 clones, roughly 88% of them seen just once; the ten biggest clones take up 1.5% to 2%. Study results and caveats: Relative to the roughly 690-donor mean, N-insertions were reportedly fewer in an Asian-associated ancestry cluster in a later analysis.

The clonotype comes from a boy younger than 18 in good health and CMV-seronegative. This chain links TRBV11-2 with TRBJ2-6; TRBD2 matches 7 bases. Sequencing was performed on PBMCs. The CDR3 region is CASSLVPGGTASGANVLTF. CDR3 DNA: TGTGCCAGCAGCTTAGTTCCCGGGGGGACTGCCTCTGGGGCCAACGTCCTGACTTTC.